This T cell receptor (beta chain) was identified in a study of blood T cell repertoires in COVID-19. Libraries were prepared by immunoSEQ multiplex PCR; TCRdb keeps only in-frame clonotypes and omits some of them. The sample includes roughly 100,000 clones, roughly 90% of them seen just once. Deletions cut 3 bases from V and 2 bases from J, with 14 bases between. This CDR3 contains 16 residues. Germline-derived CDR1 and CDR2 are LNHDA and SQIVND (reference sequence). The sequence was collected from a man older than 75 with acute or convalescent COVID-19. Material for sequencing was peripheral blood. V and J are TRBV19 and TRBJ1-5; possibly TRBD1 for D (5 bases). The CDR3 sequence is CASSMVGGRGNQPQHF. The CDR3 DNA reads TGTGCCAGTAGTATGGTGGGGGGAAGGGGCAATCAGCCCCAGCATTTT.